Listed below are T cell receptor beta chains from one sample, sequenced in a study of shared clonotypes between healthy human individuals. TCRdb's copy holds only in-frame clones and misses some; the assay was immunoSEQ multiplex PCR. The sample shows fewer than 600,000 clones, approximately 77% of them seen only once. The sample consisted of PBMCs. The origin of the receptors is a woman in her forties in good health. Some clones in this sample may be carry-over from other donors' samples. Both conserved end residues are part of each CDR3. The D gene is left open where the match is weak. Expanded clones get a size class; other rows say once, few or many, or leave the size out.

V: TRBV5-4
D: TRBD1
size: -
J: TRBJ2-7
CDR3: CASNPDRGPYEQYF
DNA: TGTGCCAGCAACCCCGACAGGGGCCCCTACGAGCAGTACTTC

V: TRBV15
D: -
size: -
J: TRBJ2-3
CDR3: CATSRGGVNDGTQYF
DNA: TGTGCCACCAGCAGAGGCGGAGTAAACGACGGTACGCAGTATTTT

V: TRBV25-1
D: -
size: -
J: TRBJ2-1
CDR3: CASSELDVGTEFF
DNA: TGTGCCAGCAGTGAATTGGACGTAGGGACGGAGTTCTTC

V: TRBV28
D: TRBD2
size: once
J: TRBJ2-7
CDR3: CASSLSLAGGQPEQYF
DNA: TGTGCCAGCAGTTTATCGCTAGCGGGAGGTCAACCCGAGCAGTACTTC

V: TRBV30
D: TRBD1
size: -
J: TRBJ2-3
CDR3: CAWGTGGRDTQYF
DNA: TGTGCCTGGGGAACAGGGGGCCGAGATACGCAGTATTTT

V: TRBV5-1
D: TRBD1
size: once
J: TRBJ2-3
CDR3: CASSYAGTGGTDTQYF
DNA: TGCGCCAGCAGCTATGCCGGGACAGGGGGCACAGATACGCAGTATTTT

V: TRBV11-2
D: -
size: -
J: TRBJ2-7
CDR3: CASSSYYEQYF
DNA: TGTGCCAGCTCCTCATACTACGAGCAGTACTTC

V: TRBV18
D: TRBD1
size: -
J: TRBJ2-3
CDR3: CASSLGTGGTDTQYF
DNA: TGTGCCAGCTCACTCGGGACAGGGGGCACAGATACGCAGTATTTT

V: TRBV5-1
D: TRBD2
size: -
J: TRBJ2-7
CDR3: CASSYAGTSVFYEQYF
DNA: TGCGCCAGCAGCTACGCCGGGACTAGCGTCTTTTACGAGCAGTACTTC

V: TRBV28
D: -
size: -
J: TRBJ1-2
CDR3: CASSPRAGWYGYTF
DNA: TGTGCCAGCAGTCCACGGGCAGGGTGGTATGGCTACACCTTC

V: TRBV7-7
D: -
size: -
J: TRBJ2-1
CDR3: CASSLSLDYNEQFF
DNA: TGTGCTAGCAGCTTATCACTAGACTACAATGAGCAGTTCTTC

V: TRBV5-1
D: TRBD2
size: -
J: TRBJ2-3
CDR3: CASSLGPSGSPDTQYF
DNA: TGCGCCAGCAGCTTGGGGCCTAGCGGGAGCCCAGATACGCAGTATTTT

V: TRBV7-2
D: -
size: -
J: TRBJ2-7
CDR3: CASSFGVLYGEQYF
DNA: TGTGCCAGCAGCTTCGGGGTCCTTTATGGCGAGCAGTACTTC

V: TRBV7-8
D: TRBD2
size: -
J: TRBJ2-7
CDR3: CASSRVAGGSYEQYF
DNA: TGTGCCAGCAGCCGGGTGGCGGGAGGCTCCTACGAGCAGTACTTC

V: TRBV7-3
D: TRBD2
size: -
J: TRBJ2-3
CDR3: CASSLAGATDTDTQYF
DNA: TGTGCCAGCAGCTTAGCGGGAGCTACAGATACAGATACGCAGTATTTT

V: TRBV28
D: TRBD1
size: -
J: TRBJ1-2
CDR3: CAGSTPGDSYGYTF
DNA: TGTGCCGGCAGTACTCCGGGGGACAGCTATGGCTACACCTTC

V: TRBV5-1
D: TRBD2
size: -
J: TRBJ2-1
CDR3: CASSPGLAGGAYNEQFF
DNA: TGCGCCAGCAGCCCAGGACTAGCGGGAGGCGCCTACAATGAGCAGTTCTTC

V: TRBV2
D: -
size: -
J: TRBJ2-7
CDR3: CASRGTGNYEQYF
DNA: TGTGCCAGCAGGGGAACGGGGAACTACGAGCAGTACTTC

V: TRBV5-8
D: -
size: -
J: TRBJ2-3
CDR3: CASSLMTARGTQYF
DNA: TGTGCCAGCAGCTTGATGACAGCCCGTGGTACGCAGTATTTT

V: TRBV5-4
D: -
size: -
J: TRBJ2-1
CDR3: CASSLETGRKQFF
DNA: TGTGCCAGCAGCTTGGAAACAGGGCGGAAGCAGTTCTTC

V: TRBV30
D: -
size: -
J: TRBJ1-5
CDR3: CAWSVSGIQPQHF
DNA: TGTGCCTGGAGTGTGTCAGGGATTCAGCCCCAGCATTTT

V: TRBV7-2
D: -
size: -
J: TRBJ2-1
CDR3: CASSSQGDGNEQFF
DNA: TGTGCCAGCAGCTCCCAGGGTGATGGGAATGAGCAGTTCTTC

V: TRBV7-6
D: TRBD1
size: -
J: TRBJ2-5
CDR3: CASSLGTGGRETQYF
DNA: TGTGCCAGCAGCTTAGGGACAGGGGGCAGAGAGACCCAGTACTTC

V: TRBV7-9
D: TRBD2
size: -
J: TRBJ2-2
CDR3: CASSYGASGTPGGTGELFF
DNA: TGTGCCAGCAGCTATGGGGCTAGCGGAACCCCAGGTGGCACCGGGGAGCTGTTTTTT

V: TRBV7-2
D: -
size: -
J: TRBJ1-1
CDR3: CASSLRFWGQNTEAFF
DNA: TGTGCCAGCAGCTTAAGGTTTTGGGGACAGAACACTGAAGCTTTCTTT

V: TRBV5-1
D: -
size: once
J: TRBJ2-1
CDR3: CASSLVGDGNEQFF
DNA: TGCGCCAGCAGCTTGGTAGGCGATGGGAATGAGCAGTTCTTC

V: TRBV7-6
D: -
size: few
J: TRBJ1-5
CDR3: CASSLTDDQPQHF
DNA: TGTGCCAGCAGCTTAACAGATGATCAGCCCCAGCATTTT

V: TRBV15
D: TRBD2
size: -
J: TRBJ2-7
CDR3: CATSKGTSGSSYEQYF
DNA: TGTGCCACCAGCAAGGGGACTAGCGGGAGTTCTTACGAGCAGTACTTC

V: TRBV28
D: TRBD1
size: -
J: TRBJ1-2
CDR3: CASSFTSGQGGHGYTF
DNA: TGTGCCAGCAGTTTTACTTCTGGACAGGGAGGCCATGGCTACACCTTC

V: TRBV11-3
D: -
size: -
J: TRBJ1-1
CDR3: CASSFQGNTEAFF
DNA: TGTGCCAGCAGCTTTCAGGGGAACACTGAAGCTTTCTTT

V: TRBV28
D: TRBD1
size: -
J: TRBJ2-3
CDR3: CASSFRDRGFGLDTQYF
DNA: TGTGCCAGCAGTTTCCGTGACAGGGGATTCGGACTAGATACGCAGTATTTT

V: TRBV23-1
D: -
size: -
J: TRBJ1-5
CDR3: CASSQPSREGSNQPQHF
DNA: TGCGCCAGCAGTCAACCCTCCCGCGAAGGGAGTAATCAGCCCCAGCATTTT

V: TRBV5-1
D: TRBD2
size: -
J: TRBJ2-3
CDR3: CASSLTGTSGSGDTQYF
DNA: TGCGCCAGCAGCTTGACGGGGACTAGCGGGAGTGGGGATACGCAGTATTTT

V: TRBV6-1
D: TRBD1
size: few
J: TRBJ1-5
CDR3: CASNTGVDSNQPQHF
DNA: TGTGCCAGCAATACAGGGGTGGATAGCAATCAGCCCCAGCATTTT

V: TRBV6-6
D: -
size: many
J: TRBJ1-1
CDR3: CASSSENTEAFF
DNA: TGTGCCAGCAGTTCAGAGAACACTGAAGCTTTCTTT

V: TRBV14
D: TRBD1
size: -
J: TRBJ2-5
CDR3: CASSQRQGETQYF
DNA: TGTGCCAGCAGCCAAAGACAGGGGGAGACCCAGTACTTC

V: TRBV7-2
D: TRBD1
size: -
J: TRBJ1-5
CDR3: CASSDRGNQPQHF
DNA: TGTGCCAGCAGCGACAGGGGTAATCAGCCCCAGCATTTT

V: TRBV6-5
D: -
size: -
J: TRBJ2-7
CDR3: CATIQASPYEQYF
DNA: TGTGCCACCATACAGGCCTCCCCCTACGAGCAGTACTTC

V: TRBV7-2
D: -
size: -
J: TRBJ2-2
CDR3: CASSLGQLNTGELFF
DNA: TGTGCCAGCAGCTTGGGACAATTGAACACCGGGGAGCTGTTTTTT

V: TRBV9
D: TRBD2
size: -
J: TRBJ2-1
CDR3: CASSVAPRERESNEQFF
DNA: TGTGCCAGCAGCGTGGCCCCTAGGGAGCGGGAGAGTAATGAGCAGTTCTTC

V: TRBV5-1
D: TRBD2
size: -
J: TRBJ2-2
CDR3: CASSGASGTNTGELFF
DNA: TGCGCCAGCAGCGGGGCTAGCGGGACGAACACCGGGGAGCTGTTTTTT

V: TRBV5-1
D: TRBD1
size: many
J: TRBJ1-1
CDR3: CASSRDRVGNEAFF
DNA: TGCGCCAGCAGCCGGGACAGGGTGGGTAATGAAGCTTTCTTT

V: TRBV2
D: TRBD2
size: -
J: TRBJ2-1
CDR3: CASSQREGYNEQFF
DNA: TGTGCCAGCAGTCAGCGGGAGGGCTACAATGAGCAGTTCTTC

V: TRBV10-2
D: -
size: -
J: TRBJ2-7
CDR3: CASSPRDNEQYF
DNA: TGCGCCAGCAGCCCAAGAGACAACGAGCAGTACTTC

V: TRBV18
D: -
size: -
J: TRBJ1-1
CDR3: CASSPLGGTNTEAFF
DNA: TGTGCCAGCTCACCACTCGGGGGGACGAACACTGAAGCTTTCTTT

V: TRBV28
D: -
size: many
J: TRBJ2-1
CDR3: CASSYGLSSYNEQFF
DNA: TGTGCCAGCAGTTACGGCCTTAGCTCCTACAATGAGCAGTTCTTC

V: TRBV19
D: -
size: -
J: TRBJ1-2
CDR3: CASSPTWPDYGYTF
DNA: TGTGCCAGTAGTCCCACTTGGCCTGACTATGGCTACACCTTC

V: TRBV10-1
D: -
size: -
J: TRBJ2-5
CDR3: CASSESLPPEETQYF
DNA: TGCGCCAGCAGTGAGTCATTGCCGCCCGAAGAGACCCAGTACTTC

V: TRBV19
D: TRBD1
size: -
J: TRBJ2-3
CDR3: CAGTGTEDTDTQYF
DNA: TGTGCCGGGACCGGGACAGAAGACACAGATACGCAGTATTTT